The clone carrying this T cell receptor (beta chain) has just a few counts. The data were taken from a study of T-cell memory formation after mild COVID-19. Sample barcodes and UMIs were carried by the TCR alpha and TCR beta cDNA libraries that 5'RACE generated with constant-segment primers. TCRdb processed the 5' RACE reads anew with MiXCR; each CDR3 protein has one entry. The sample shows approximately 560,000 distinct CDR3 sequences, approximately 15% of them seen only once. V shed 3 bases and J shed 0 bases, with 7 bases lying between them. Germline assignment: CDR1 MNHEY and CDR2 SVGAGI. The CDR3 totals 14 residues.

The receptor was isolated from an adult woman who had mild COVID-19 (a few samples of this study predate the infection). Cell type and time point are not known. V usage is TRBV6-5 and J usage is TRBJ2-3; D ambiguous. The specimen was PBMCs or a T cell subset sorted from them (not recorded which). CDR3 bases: TGTGCCAGCAGTTATCGGCTTAGCACAGATACGCAGTATTTT. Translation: CASSYRLSTDTQYF.